A single sample gave rise to the 23 T cell receptor beta chains below, sequenced in a study of CXCR3-negative and CXCR3-positive naive CD8 T cells. UMI labels and 5' RACE were used to prepare the TRB cDNA libraries. TCRdb re-called the 5' RACE reads and shows each CDR3 protein once, DNA omitted. Recorded for this sample: some 38,000 distinct CDR3 sequences. Material: memory CD8+ T cells from blood. Receptors originate from a human donor in good health. Some clones in this sample may be carry-over from other donors' samples.

The chain uses TRBV29-1 and TRBJ2-1; with no DNA, the TCRdb D assignment of TRBD1 cannot be verified. The CDR3 totals 14 residues. The germline gives CDR1 SQVTM, CDR2 ANQGSEA. The CDR3 protein is CSVGGTGTGGEQFF.

V is TRBV7-9 and J is TRBJ2-5; TCRdb returns TRBD1, unconfirmable since there is no DNA. Germline assignment: CDR1 SEHNR and CDR2 FQNEAQ (reference sequence). The CDR3 length is 16 residues. CDR3 region: CASSPRTGGGEETQYF.

This chain links TRBV12-3 or TRBV12-4 with TRBJ1-2; the TCRdb D gene call, TRBD1, has no DNA to confirm it. This CDR3 has 14 residues. CDR3 in amino acids: CASSPDGGAYGYTF.

The V and J genes are TRBV12-3 or TRBV12-4 and TRBJ2-2. The CDR3 is made up of 13 amino acids. CDR3 in amino acids: CASSLKLTGELFF.

The chain is built from TRBV7-2 and TRBJ2-5; TCRdb picks TRBD1, but there is no DNA to check that call. Germline assignment: CDR1 SGHTA and CDR2 FQGNSA. This CDR3 contains 15 residues. The CDR3 spells CASTPTGGAGVTQYF.

The chain uses TRBV28 and TRBJ2-1; TCRdb selects TRBD2, and the lack of DNA leaves this call unchecked. Germline CDR1 is MDHEN and CDR2 is SYDVKM. This CDR3 comprises 15 residues. This chain's CDR3 is CASSFRGIRSNEQFF.

The rearrangement joins TRBV13 to TRBJ2-3; lacking DNA, the TRBD2 call made by TCRdb goes unchecked. CDR3 size: 17 residues. Germline V gene data show CDR1 as PRHDT and CDR2 as FYEKMQ (reference sequence). CDR3 in amino acids: CASSARLAGENTDTQYF.

The chain employs TRBV28 and TRBJ2-7; TCRdb's D call of TRBD1 is untestable without DNA. The CDR3 runs 15 residues. Germline CDR1 MDHEN, CDR2 SYDVKM. The CDR3 protein is CASSFRPPTPYEQYF.

The chain employs TRBV7-6 and TRBJ2-1; checking the TCRdb D call of TRBD2 is not possible without DNA. The CDR3 has 16 amino acids. CDR1 and CDR2 from the germline V gene are SGHVS and FNYEAQ. CDR3 in amino acids: CASSLAASGAYNEQFF.

V and J are TRBV20-1 and TRBJ2-1; without DNA, the TCRdb call of TRBD1 cannot be checked. Germline values: CDR1 DFQATT, CDR2 SNEGSKA (reference sequence). This CDR3 has 13 amino acids. This CDR3 is CSAGRPDPREQSF.

The chain joins TRBV7-9 to TRBJ1-2; the D call of TRBD1 rests on TCRdb alone, since no DNA is present to check it. This CDR3 spans 15 amino acids. Germline V gene sequence: CDR1 SEHNR, CDR2 FQNEAQ (reference sequence). The CDR3 sequence: CASSLIGTENYGYTF.

The rearrangement links TRBV4-3 to TRBJ2-1; there is no DNA to check the TCRdb D call of TRBD2. In germline, CDR1 is LGHNA, CDR2 YSLEER. The CDR3 contains 17 residues. The CDR3 here is CASSQDPSSGAYNEQFF.

V is TRBV25-1 and J is TRBJ2-7. The CDR3 contains 14 residues. Per the germline V gene, CDR1 is MGHDK and CDR2 is SYGVNS. The CDR3 protein is CASSVSLITYEQYF.

The V call is TRBV5-6, the J call TRBJ2-7; TCRdb selects TRBD1, and the lack of DNA leaves this call unchecked. Germline lookup yields CDR1 SGHDT and CDR2 YYEEEE. The CDR3 has 19 amino acids. The CDR3: CASSHRPGLEWRNRYEQYF.

This sequence joins TRBV7-9 and TRBJ2-7; the TRBD2 assignment by TCRdb is unverifiable without DNA. This CDR3 has 15 residues. Germline V gives CDR1 SEHNR, CDR2 FQNEAQ (reference sequence). CDR3 residues: CASSHPRTSTYEQYF. Complete variable domain (other parts from reference TRBV7-9 and TRBJ2-7): DTGVSQNPRHKITKRGQNVTFRCDPISEHNRLYWYRQTLGQGPEFLTYFQNEAQLEKSRLLSDRFSAERPKGSFSTLEIQRTEQGDSAMYLCASSHPRTSTYEQYFGPGTRLTVT.

The chain is built from TRBV12-3 or TRBV12-4 and TRBJ1-2; TCRdb designates TRBD1, a call that cannot be tested without DNA. This CDR3 is 15 amino acids long. This CDR3 reads CASSPLTGGPAGYTF.

The chain uses TRBV7-9 and TRBJ1-1; TCRdb's D call, TRBD1, is unchecked because there is no DNA. Germline V CDR1 and CDR2: SEHNR, FQNEAQ (reference sequence). The CDR3 loop spans 13 amino acids. The CDR3 sequence is CASGRRGGTEAFF. The full variable domain, its missing parts supplied by reference TRBV7-9 and TRBJ1-1, is DTGVSQNPRHKITKRGQNVTFRCDPISEHNRLYWYRQTLGQGPEFLTYFQNEAQLEKSRLLSDRFSAERPKGSFSTLEIQRTEQGDSAMYLCASGRRGGTEAFFGQGTRLTVV.

The chain has TRBV7-3 and TRBJ2-6; TCRdb returns TRBD1, unconfirmable since there is no DNA. This CDR3 is built from 17 residues. Germline V CDR1 and CDR2: SGHTA, FQGTGA. The CDR3 here is CASSQRTGGIGANVLTF.

This chain links TRBV6-2 or TRBV6-3 with TRBJ2-4; TCRdb names TRBD1, which stays unverified in the absence of DNA. Germline V gene lookup returns CDR1 MNHEY and CDR2 SVGEGT. The CDR3 sequence is 11 residues long. This CDR3 is CASLKGDIQYF.

CDR3 in amino acids: CASSVVPGGEAFF. The chain couples TRBV9 to TRBJ1-1; TCRdb selects TRBD1, and the lack of DNA leaves this call unchecked. Germline lookup yields CDR1 SGDLS and CDR2 YYNGEE. This CDR3 region has 13 residues.

The genes are TRBV29-1 and TRBJ2-1; without DNA, the TCRdb call of TRBD1 cannot be checked. The CDR3 contains 12 residues. Germline CDR1 SQVTM, CDR2 ANQGSEA. CDR3 sequence: CSVEQGWNEQFF.

The chain combines TRBV5-1 with TRBJ2-1; TCRdb designates TRBD1, a call that cannot be tested without DNA. This CDR3 is 14 amino acids long. CDR1 SGHRS and CDR2 YFSETQ come from the germline V gene. CDR3 amino acids: CASSTGDRVDEQFF.

This chain connects TRBV28 to TRBJ2-7; TCRdb reports TRBD1, a call that lacks DNA to check it against. Germline-derived CDR1 and CDR2 are MDHEN and SYDVKM. There are 13 residues in the CDR3. CDR3 in amino acids: CASSFPGAYEQYF.